These T cell receptor beta chains were read from a single sample in a study of T cells in Graves' hyperthyroidism and ophthalmopathy. TCRdb fed the multiplex PCR reads into MiXCR, producing one record per CDR3 protein. The sample yields 300,000 to 500,000 distinct CDR3 sequences, about 15% seen once. The sequenced sample consisted of blood. The origin of the receptors is a woman in her twenties or thirties with Graves' hyperthyroidism. Each CDR3 is given with its conserved first and last residue. Each record gives: clone size, J gene, V gene, D gene, CDR3 protein, CDR3 DNA. D genes are given only for firm matches. Not all rows give a size; the values are once, few, many and, for expanded clones, a class.

>few|TRBJ1-3|TRBV20-1|.
CSARDRSRSGNTIYF
TGCAGTGCTAGAGATCGATCAAGATCCGGAAACACCATATATTTT
>.|TRBJ1-2|TRBV20-1|.
CSARVDTYYGYTF
TGCAGTGCTAGGGTAGACACCTACTATGGCTACACCTTC
>.|TRBJ2-2|TRBV7-9|TRBD2
CASSPGTTSAGELFF
TGTGCCAGCAGCCCCGGGACTACGTCCGCCGGGGAGCTGTTTTTT
>many|TRBJ2-1|TRBV7-8|.
CASSPAGTSYNEQFF
TGTGCCAGCAGCCCCGCCGGGACCTCATACAATGAGCAGTTCTTC
>many|TRBJ2-5|TRBV9|.
CASSSSGRETQYF
TGTGCCAGCAGCAGTTCAGGGAGAGAGACCCAGTACTTC
>.|TRBJ1-2|TRBV11-2|.
CASSLDRGPNYGYTF
TGTGCCAGCAGCTTAGATCGGGGCCCTAACTATGGCTACACCTTC
>many|TRBJ1-6|TRBV30|.
CAWSANSPLHF
TGTGCCTGGAGTGCAAATTCACCCCTCCACTTT
>.|TRBJ2-3|TRBV19|.
CASSGQRFTDTQYF
TGTGCCAGTAGCGGGCAGCGGTTCACAGATACGCAGTATTTT
>.|TRBJ1-4|TRBV27|TRBD1
CASGPQGAIEKLFF
TGTGCCAGCGGACCCCAGGGGGCAATAGAAAAACTGTTTTTT
>many|TRBJ2-1|TRBV3-1|.
CASSQFSAYSSYNEQFF
TGTGCCAGCAGCCAATTCTCGGCCTACAGCTCCTACAATGAGCAGTTCTTC
>many|TRBJ1-5|TRBV20-1|.
CSARPGDQPQHF
TGCAGTGCTAGACCAGGAGACCAGCCCCAGCATTTT
>few|TRBJ1-1|TRBV5-1|.
CASSLGWGDGTEAFF
TGCGCCAGCAGCTTGGGATGGGGAGACGGCACTGAAGCTTTCTTT
>few|TRBJ2-1|TRBV29-1|TRBD2
CSVTRTSGRENEQFF
TGCAGCGTTACCAGGACTAGCGGGAGAGAGAATGAGCAGTTCTTC
>.|TRBJ1-1|TRBV5-5|.
CASSLALWSGEGTEAFF
TGTGCCAGCAGCTTGGCGCTGTGGTCAGGGGAGGGGACTGAAGCTTTCTTT
>many|TRBJ2-3|TRBV20-1|TRBD2
CRLGTSGTDTQYF
TGCAGGCTAGGGACTAGCGGTACAGATACGCAGTATTTT
>few|TRBJ2-3|TRBV19|.
CASSIPGPTRTDTQYF
TGTGCCAGTAGTATCCCCGGACCGACTAGGACAGATACGCAGTATTTT
>many|TRBJ2-1|TRBV29-1|.
CSTPGGRVGNEQFF
TGCAGCACCCCTGGGGGCAGGGTGGGGAATGAGCAGTTCTTC
>.|TRBJ2-1|TRBV7-9|.
CASSLERGPYNEQFF
TGTGCCAGCAGCTTAGAACGGGGTCCCTACAATGAGCAGTTCTTC
>.|TRBJ2-7|TRBV28|.
CASSLIGGTAEQYF
TGTGCCAGCAGTTTAATCGGGGGTACGGCCGAGCAGTACTTC
>many|TRBJ2-3|TRBV27|.
CASSFPESTDTQYF
TGTGCCAGCAGTTTCCCCGAGAGCACAGATACGCAGTATTTT
>few|TRBJ2-7|TRBV15|TRBD2
CATSRDSPRTSGSYEQYF
TGTGCCACCAGCAGAGATTCCCCACGAACTAGCGGGAGCTACGAGCAGTACTTC
>.|TRBJ2-1|TRBV20-1|TRBD2
CSARDLGTSGYNEQFF
TGCAGTGCTAGAGATCTGGGGACTAGCGGATACAATGAGCAGTTCTTC
>.|TRBJ2-2|TRBV9|TRBD1
CASNRGQGIRTGELFF
TGTGCCAGCAACCGGGGACAGGGGATAAGGACCGGGGAGCTGTTTTTT
>many|TRBJ2-3|TRBV20-1|TRBD2
CSARGTGTSGDTQYF
TGCAGTGCTAGAGGGACCGGGACTAGCGGGGATACGCAGTATTTT
>.|TRBJ2-5|TRBV5-8|TRBD1
CASSPTGSVETQYF
TGTGCCAGCAGCCCGACAGGGTCAGTAGAGACCCAGTACTTC
>few|TRBJ1-1|TRBV20-1|.
CSARDLDRNTEAFF
TGCAGTGCTAGGGACCTAGACAGGAACACTGAAGCTTTCTTT
>many|TRBJ2-1|TRBV18|.
CASSPPVRGGVYNEQFF
TGTGCCAGCTCACCCCCTGTGAGGGGCGGGGTCTACAATGAGCAGTTCTTC
>many|TRBJ1-3|TRBV27|.
CASSNPGTTGNTIYF
TGTGCCAGCAGCAATCCCGGGACAACCGGAAACACCATATATTTT
>many|TRBJ2-5|TRBV28|.
CASSPVGSRLQETQYF
TGTGCCAGCAGTCCCGTGGGCAGCCGACTACAAGAGACCCAGTACTTC
>.|TRBJ1-2|TRBV3-1|.
CASDGGQNYGYTF
TGTGCCAGCGACGGTGGGCAGAACTATGGCTACACCTTC
>.|TRBJ1-5|TRBV27|TRBD1
CASKHTTGRNQPQHF
TGTGCCAGCAAGCATACGACAGGGCGCAATCAGCCCCAGCATTTT
>many|TRBJ2-7|TRBV9|TRBD1
CASSAQTGTKFYEQYF
TGTGCCAGCAGCGCCCAGACAGGGACCAAATTCTACGAGCAGTACTTC
>many|TRBJ2-7|TRBV20-1|.
CSARGDRRYEQYF
TGCAGTGCGAGGGGAGACAGACGTTACGAGCAGTACTTC
>many|TRBJ2-7|TRBV20-1|TRBD1
CSATPGQGSYEQYF
TGCAGTGCTACTCCGGGACAGGGGTCCTACGAGCAGTACTTC
>.|TRBJ2-5|TRBV7-9|.
CASSLDSLQETQYF
TGTGCCAGCAGCTTGGACAGCTTACAAGAGACCCAGTACTTC
>.|TRBJ2-7|TRBV7-8|.
CASSLNRENEQYF
TGTGCCAGCAGCTTAAACAGGGAGAACGAGCAGTACTTC
>.|TRBJ2-1|TRBV12-3/TRBV12-4|TRBD2
CASSSPAREAGGRGEQFF
TGTGCCAGCAGCTCACCGGCCAGGGAAGCGGGAGGTAGGGGTGAGCAGTTCTTC
>many|TRBJ2-1|TRBV20-1|TRBD2
CSAREKAWRERYNEQFF
TGCAGTGCTAGAGAGAAGGCCTGGCGGGAGCGCTACAATGAGCAGTTCTTC
>.|TRBJ1-1|TRBV19|.
CASRPEGARFTEAFF
TGTGCCAGTAGACCAGAAGGGGCTCGGTTCACTGAAGCTTTCTTT
>few|TRBJ2-7|TRBV4-2|.
CASSQANGGSSYEQYF
TGTGCCAGCAGCCAAGCTAACGGGGGTAGCTCCTACGAGCAGTACTTC
>many|TRBJ2-4|TRBV2|.
CASSVSFGQKNIQYF
TGTGCCAGCAGTGTTTCATTCGGACAGAAAAACATTCAGTACTTC
>many|TRBJ2-1|TRBV2|TRBD2
CASSLAGVGINEQFF
TGTGCCAGCAGCCTAGCGGGAGTTGGAATCAATGAGCAGTTCTTC
>.|TRBJ2-2|TRBV29-1|.
CTEGGKLTGHGELFF
TGCACCGAGGGGGGGAAACTCACGGGACACGGGGAGCTGTTTTTT
>many|TRBJ2-5|TRBV18|.
CASSPLQDTPETQYF
TGTGCCAGCTCACCCCTCCAGGACACCCCAGAGACCCAGTACTTC
>.|TRBJ2-1|TRBV11-3|.
CASSQGSIGGGDEQFF
TGTGCCAGCAGCCAGGGGTCTATTGGGGGAGGAGATGAGCAGTTCTTC
>many|TRBJ2-5|TRBV28|TRBD2
CASSSGLAGVYYF
TGTGCCAGCAGTTCTGGACTAGCGGGAGTGTATTACTTC
>.|TRBJ2-2|TRBV5-1|.
CASSSRSGETGELFF
TGCGCCAGCAGCTCCCGATCGGGGGAAACCGGGGAGCTGTTTTTT
>many|TRBJ2-5|TRBV11-3|TRBD2
CASSLDGTMQETQYF
TGTGCCAGCAGCTTAGATGGGACTATGCAAGAGACCCAGTACTTC
>.|TRBJ1-2|TRBV7-9|TRBD1
CASSSGQLYGYTF
TGTGCCAGCAGCTCGGGACAGCTCTATGGCTACACCTTC
>many|TRBJ2-1|TRBV27|TRBD2
CASSLGAGAQFF
TGTGCCAGCAGTTTAGGAGCGGGAGCCCAGTTCTTC
>.|TRBJ1-5|TRBV28|.
CASSFRHDSNQPQHF
TGTGCCAGCAGTTTTAGGCACGATAGCAATCAGCCCCAGCATTTT
>many|TRBJ1-5|TRBV2|TRBD1
CASSEWGLFDNRGLQPQHF
TGTGCCAGCAGTGAATGGGGTCTCTTTGACAACAGGGGCCTCCAGCCCCAGCATTTT
>many|TRBJ2-7|TRBV3-1|.
CASSQEPGPLNYEQYF
TGTGCCAGCAGCCAAGAGCCGGGACCGTTGAACTACGAGCAGTACTTC
>.|TRBJ1-1|TRBV29-1|.
CSVDPDRNTEAFF
TGCAGCGTTGACCCTGACAGGAACACTGAAGCTTTCTTT
>many|TRBJ2-7|TRBV20-1|TRBD2
CSARVRSSGRDEQYF
TGCAGTGCTAGAGTAAGAAGTAGCGGGAGGGACGAGCAGTACTTC
>once|TRBJ2-2|TRBV4-1|.
CASSQSEDTGELFF
TGCGCCAGCAGCCAATCCGAGGACACCGGGGAGCTGTTTTTT
>many|TRBJ2-5|TRBV5-5|TRBD2
CASSPGLAGGPMETQYF
TGTGCCAGCAGCCCTGGACTAGCGGGAGGGCCGATGGAGACCCAGTACTTC
>many|TRBJ2-3|TRBV28|TRBD2
CATTLMEGTSVWGDSNTQYF
TGTGCCACCACTCTGATGGAGGGGACTAGCGTGTGGGGCGATTCTAATACGCAGTATTTT
>few|TRBJ2-2|TRBV7-3|.
CASSSGRLNTGELFF
TGTGCCAGCAGCTCGGGACGCCTGAACACCGGGGAGCTGTTTTTT
>many|TRBJ2-1|TRBV7-8|TRBD2
CASSSSYGTRIYNEQFF
TGTGCCAGCAGCTCCTCATACGGGACTAGAATATACAATGAGCAGTTCTTC